Listed below are T cell receptor beta chains from one sample, sequenced in a study of T cell changes during pregnancy in multiple sclerosis. Produced via immunoSEQ multiplex PCR; TCRdb's table is partial and in-frame only. The sample has 50,000 to 70,000 clones, roughly 89% seen once; the top ten hold 1% to 1.5%. Sample: peripheral blood, taken after pregnancy. These receptors came from a female donor in good health, enrolled as a control in a pregnancy study. The CDR3 runs from the conserved cysteine through the conserved F or W. The D gene is left open where the match is weak. A row's size may be missing; if present it is once, few, many or a size class.

size,J,D,V,CDR3,DNA
NA,TRBJ1-2,NA,TRBV18,CASSPLLAGKDTF,TGTGCCAGCTCACCACTCTTGGCAGGGAAGGACACCTTC
NA,TRBJ1-2,NA,TRBV20-1,CSALLGGYTF,TGCAGTGCTCTCCTCGGGGGCTACACCTTC
NA,TRBJ1-5,NA,TRBV7-2,CASSLVQGSNQPQHF,TGTGCCAGCAGCTTGGTTCAGGGGTCCAATCAGCCCCAGCATTTT
few,TRBJ2-1,TRBD1,TRBV4-1,CASSYRLGQGTTYNEQFF,TGCGCCAGCAGCTATAGACTAGGACAGGGTACAACCTACAATGAGCAGTTCTTC
NA,TRBJ2-7,TRBD1,TRBV9,CASSSRTGSYEQYF,TGTGCCAGCAGCTCTCGGACAGGGTCCTACGAGCAGTACTTC
NA,TRBJ2-7,TRBD1,TRBV4-3,CASSQEWIAGQGARSYEQYF,TGCGCCAGCAGCCAAGAATGGATCGCGGGACAGGGGGCGCGCTCCTACGAGCAGTACTTC
NA,TRBJ2-3,TRBD2,TRBV4-2,CASSQGAGDTDTQYF,TGTGCCAGCAGCCAAGGTGCGGGGGACACAGATACGCAGTATTTT
NA,TRBJ1-1,NA,TRBV4-3,CASSQVLGPTEAFF,TGCGCCAGCAGCCAAGTACTAGGCCCGACTGAAGCTTTCTTT
once,TRBJ2-1,TRBD2,TRBV29-1,CSALGLAGGMNEQFF,TGCAGCGCCCTGGGTCTAGCGGGGGGGATGAATGAGCAGTTCTTC
once,TRBJ1-1,NA,TRBV2,CASSDQRRLGEAFF,TGTGCCAGCAGTGATCAAAGGAGGTTGGGTGAAGCTTTCTTT
once,TRBJ2-1,TRBD1,TRBV7-9,CASSFPDRSNEQFF,TGTGCCAGCAGCTTCCCGGACAGGTCTAATGAGCAGTTCTTC
NA,TRBJ2-3,NA,TRBV5-6,CASSQLVRTDTQYF,TGTGCCAGCAGCCAACTAGTTCGCACAGATACGCAGTATTTT
NA,TRBJ2-6,NA,TRBV7-9,CASSRLARGANVLTF,TGTGCCAGCAGCCGATTAGCGCGCGGGGCCAACGTCCTGACTTTC
NA,TRBJ1-1,TRBD1,TRBV9,CASSVQDRANTEAFF,TGTGCCAGCAGCGTACAGGACAGGGCGAACACTGAAGCTTTCTTT
NA,TRBJ1-1,NA,TRBV6-4,CASSAEGGTEAFF,TGTGCCAGCAGTGCAGAGGGAGGAACCGAAGCTTTCTTT
NA,TRBJ1-2,NA,TRBV14,CASSRTAVTNYGYTF,TGTGCCAGCAGCCGGACAGCAGTGACTAACTATGGCTACACCTTC
NA,TRBJ2-3,TRBD2,TRBV4-2,CASSSGGSSTDTQYF,TGTGCCAGCAGTAGCGGGGGGTCTAGCACAGATACGCAGTATTTT
NA,TRBJ2-7,NA,TRBV19,CASSHSGTQIPYEQYF,TGTGCCAGTAGCCATTCCGGGACTCAGATCCCCTACGAGCAGTACTTC
NA,TRBJ1-1,TRBD1,TRBV7-3,CASSLPSGGASAFF,TGTGCCAGCAGCTTACCCTCAGGGGGCGCTTCGGCTTTCTTT
NA,TRBJ2-5,NA,TRBV2,CASRATGPQETQYF,TGTGCCAGCAGAGCGACAGGTCCCCAAGAGACCCAGTACTTC
NA,TRBJ2-4,TRBD1,TRBV27,CASSNDRASNIQYF,TGTGCCAGCTCGAACGACAGGGCATCGAACATTCAGTACTTC
NA,TRBJ1-2,TRBD1,TRBV27,CATKAGTGYNGYTF,TGTGCCACCAAGGCTGGGACAGGGTATAATGGCTACACCTTC
NA,TRBJ1-5,NA,TRBV30,CAWSSVARSSNQPQHF,TGTGCCTGGAGTTCGGTGGCCAGGTCTAGCAATCAGCCCCAACATTTT
NA,TRBJ1-1,NA,TRBV12-5,CASGFQGNTEAFF,TGTGCTAGTGGTTTCCAGGGGAACACTGAAGCTTTCTTT
NA,TRBJ2-3,TRBD2,TRBV25-1,CASSESAGGLTDTQYF,TGTGCCAGCAGTGAATCAGCGGGGGGGCTGACAGATACGCAGTATTTT
NA,TRBJ2-3,NA,TRBV15,CATSTPRGNGADTQYF,TGTGCCACCAGCACCCCGAGGGGGAACGGAGCAGATACGCAGTATTTT
NA,TRBJ2-5,NA,TRBV27,CASSFGRGSQETQYF,TGTGCCAGCAGTTTCGGCAGGGGAAGTCAAGAGACCCAGTACTTC
once,TRBJ1-1,NA,TRBV5-6,CASSLAGNTEAFF,TGTGCCAGCAGCTTGGCCGGGAACACTGAAGCTTTCTTT
NA,TRBJ2-1,TRBD1,TRBV9,CASSHRQGSYNEQFF,TGTGCCAGCAGCCATCGACAGGGTTCCTACAATGAGCAGTTCTTC
NA,TRBJ1-1,NA,TRBV18,CASSPVRDKNTEAFF,TGTGCCAGCTCTCCCGTGCGGGATAAGAACACTGAAGCTTTCTTT
once,TRBJ2-6,TRBD1,TRBV7-8,CASSSGQGLAGANVLTF,TGTGCCAGCAGCTCGGGACAGGGTTTGGCTGGGGCCAACGTCCTGACTTTC
NA,TRBJ1-5,TRBD1,TRBV2,CASSDRDRPNQPQHF,TGTGCCAGCAGTGACCGGGACAGACCCAATCAGCCCCAGCATTTT
NA,TRBJ1-4,NA,TRBV15,CATSRGGGDEKLFF,TGTGCCACCAGCAGAGGGGGGGGAGATGAAAAACTGTTTTTT
NA,TRBJ2-7,NA,TRBV7-2,CASSRPPGYEQYF,TGTGCCAGCAGCCGTCCTCCGGGGTACGAGCAGTACTTC
NA,TRBJ2-3,NA,TRBV27,CASSLFSLARHSTDTQYF,TGTGCCAGCAGTTTATTCAGTTTGGCGCGGCACAGCACAGATACGCAGTATTTT
NA,TRBJ2-3,NA,TRBV12-5,CASGLVQGLHTDTQYF,TGTGCTAGTGGTTTGGTACAGGGCTTGCACACAGATACGCAGTATTTT
NA,TRBJ2-7,NA,TRBV4-1,CASSQVTIETGSYEQYF,TGCGCCAGCAGCCAAGTAACGATAGAGACCGGGTCCTACGAGCAGTACTTC
once,TRBJ1-5,NA,TRBV5-6,CASSSQGGQPQHF,TGTGCCAGCAGCTCGCAGGGAGGGCAGCCCCAGCATTTT
NA,TRBJ2-7,NA,TRBV30,CAWRTQLYEQYF,TGTGCCTGGAGGACACAGTTATACGAGCAGTACTTC
NA,TRBJ1-1,NA,TRBV6-5,CASTKGGWTEAFF,TGTGCCAGCACAAAGGGGGGGTGGACTGAAGCTTTCTTT
NA,TRBJ2-3,NA,TRBV25-1,CASSAQGYAQYF,TGTGCCAGCAGTGCACAGGGTTATGCGCAGTATTTT
NA,TRBJ2-7,NA,TRBV30,CAWNSGYYEQYF,TGTGCCTGGAATTCAGGGTACTACGAGCAGTACTTC